The rows below give T cell receptor beta chains drawn from one sample of a study of OX40 agonist ivuxolimab in advanced cancers. Sequenced by immunoSEQ multiplex PCR; TCRdb stores in-frame clones only, minus some. The data hold roughly 56,000 clones, with less than 85% observed a single time. The sequenced sample was CD4+ or CD8+ T cells sorted from blood, obtained in a trial of the OX40 agonist ivuxolimab. Every receptor here comes from an adult with an advanced solid tumor such as melanoma, head and neck, liver or kidney cancer. CDR3s include the opening cysteine and the closing phenylalanine or tryptophan. D genes are given only for firm matches. Expanded clones are given a class, and other clones once, few, many or no size at all.

>TRBV12-5|TRBJ2-3|-|-
CASGLVGADTQYF
TGTGCTAGTGGTTTGGTGGGGGCGGATACGCAGTATTTT
>TRBV19|TRBJ1-5|few|-
CASSSGQPQHF
TGTGCCAGTAGTAGCGGGCAGCCCCAGCATTTT
>TRBV19|TRBJ2-1|-|-
CASSMGLLVTYNEQFF
TGTGCCAGTAGTATGGGGTTGTTAGTCACCTACAATGAGCAGTTCTTC
>TRBV4-2|TRBJ2-6|-|-
CASSQTSKNSGANVLTF
TGTGCCAGCAGCCAAACCTCGAAGAACTCTGGGGCCAACGTCCTGACTTTC
>TRBV18|TRBJ1-5|-|-
CASSPDSSGNQPQHF
TGTGCCAGCTCACCGGACTCTAGCGGGAATCAGCCCCAGCATTTT
>TRBV4-1|TRBJ1-4|few|-
CASSQFISTTNEKLFF
TGCGCCAGCAGCCAGTTCATATCAACAACTAATGAAAAACTGTTTTTT
>TRBV28|TRBJ1-4|-|-
CASRPGPRNEKLFF
TGTGCCAGCAGGCCGGGGCCCCGTAATGAAAAACTGTTTTTT
>TRBV27|TRBJ1-4|few|-
CASSLGTANEKLFF
TGTGCCAGCAGTTTGGGGACCGCTAATGAAAAACTGTTTTTT
>TRBV7-9|TRBJ2-3|-|-
CASTLGGASTDTQYF
TGTGCCAGCACCCTAGGGGGGGCAAGCACAGATACGCAGTATTTT
>TRBV7-2|TRBJ2-4|-|TRBD1
CASSFPQTGEKNIQYF
TGTGCCAGCAGCTTCCCTCAGACAGGGGAGAAAAACATTCAGTACTTC
>TRBV15|TRBJ2-3|-|-
CATSRGGTGKLGADTQYF
TGTGCCACCAGCAGAGGGGGGACCGGGAAGCTCGGGGCAGATACGCAGTATTTT
>TRBV27|TRBJ1-4|-|-
CASSSREKLFF
TGTGCCAGCAGCTCGCGCGAAAAACTGTTTTTT
>TRBV28|TRBJ2-7|-|-
CASSLSSLVSYEQYF
TGTGCCAGCAGTTTAAGCAGTCTCGTTTCCTACGAGCAGTACTTC
>TRBV5-5|TRBJ1-2|-|-
CASSSRGRVGYTF
TGTGCCAGCAGCTCAAGGGGCAGGGTAGGCTACACCTTC
>TRBV6-5|TRBJ2-1|-|-
CASRRLAEQFF
TGTGCCAGCAGACGGCTAGCGGAGCAGTTCTTC
>TRBV7-2|TRBJ2-7|once|TRBD2
CASSLDLAAYEQYF
TGTGCCAGCAGCTTAGACCTAGCGGCCTACGAGCAGTACTTC
>TRBV6-4|TRBJ2-1|few|-
CASSDSLGREQFF
TGTGCCAGCAGTGACTCCCTTGGACGCGAGCAGTTCTTC
>TRBV7-2|TRBJ2-7|-|-
CASSLERVSYEQYF
TGTGCCAGCAGCTTAGAACGGGTTTCCTACGAGCAGTACTTC
>TRBV27|TRBJ2-7|-|-
CASSRGTPYYEQYF
TGTGCCAGCAGTCGCGGGACACCCTACTACGAGCAGTACTTC
>TRBV27|TRBJ2-1|-|TRBD2
CASSFASGRRNEQFF
TGTGCCAGCAGTTTTGCTAGCGGGAGAAGGAATGAGCAGTTCTTC
>TRBV18|TRBJ2-1|-|TRBD1
CASSPGQPEQFF
TGTGCCAGCTCACCGGGACAGCCTGAGCAGTTCTTC
>TRBV27|TRBJ2-1|-|-
CASSPRALGGNEQFF
TGTGCCAGCAGTCCGAGGGCCTTAGGGGGCAATGAGCAGTTCTTC
>TRBV7-8|TRBJ2-2|-|TRBD2
CASSSGLAAYTGELFF
TGTGCCAGCAGCTCCGGACTAGCGGCCTACACCGGGGAGCTGTTTTTT
>TRBV5-1|TRBJ2-7|-|-
CASRLQGPAYEQYF
TGCGCCAGCCGGCTTCAGGGGCCGGCCTACGAGCAGTACTTC
>TRBV6-6|TRBJ2-1|-|TRBD2
CASRDSRGGANNEQFF
TGTGCCAGCAGAGACTCTCGGGGGGGCGCCAACAATGAGCAGTTCTTC
>TRBV6-1|TRBJ2-5|-|-
CASSVESGETQYF
TGTGCCAGCAGTGTGGAGAGTGGAGAGACCCAGTACTTC
>TRBV7-9|TRBJ1-1|-|-
CASSWQAGGAFF
TGTGCCAGCAGCTGGCAGGCGGGAGGAGCTTTCTTT
>TRBV28|TRBJ2-1|-|TRBD1
CASSLRPGQVPFF
TGTGCCAGCAGTTTAAGACCGGGACAGGTGCCGTTCTTC
>TRBV9|TRBJ2-7|-|-
CASSAGGGGTYEQYF
TGTGCCTCCAGCGCGGGGGGAGGGGGCACCTACGAGCAGTACTTC
>TRBV6-6|TRBJ1-1|-|TRBD1
CASSPGQGGTEAFF
TGTGCCAGCAGCCCGGGACAGGGGGGGACTGAAGCTTTCTTT
>TRBV4-1|TRBJ2-7|-|TRBD2
CASSSLAGEQYF
TGCGCCAGCAGCTCACTAGCGGGGGAGCAGTACTTC
>TRBV15|TRBJ2-3|-|TRBD2
CATSTGPLAVSTDTQYF
TGTGCCACCAGCACCGGACCTCTAGCGGTTAGCACAGATACGCAGTATTTT
>TRBV6-1|TRBJ1-1|-|-
CASSTTVNTEAFF
TGTGCCAGCAGTACGACGGTGAACACTGAAGCTTTCTTT
>TRBV7-3|TRBJ1-6|-|-
CASSLATGGLNSPLHF
TGTGCCAGCAGCTTAGCCACCGGTGGCTTAAATTCACCCCTCCACTTT
>TRBV5-4|TRBJ2-5|once|TRBD2
CASSQATSGTETQYF
TGTGCCAGCAGCCAAGCTACTAGCGGAACAGAGACCCAGTACTTC
>TRBV18|TRBJ2-7|-|-
CASSQGLAGDTYEQYF
TGTGCCAGCTCACAGGGGCTCGCAGGCGATACCTACGAGCAGTACTTC
>TRBV7-9|TRBJ1-2|-|TRBD1
CASSSQTGNYGYTF
TGTGCCAGCAGCTCCCAGACAGGGAACTATGGCTACACCTTC
>TRBV30|TRBJ2-7|medium-sized|-
CAWTLQRGSTEQYF
TGTGCCTGGACCCTCCAAAGGGGTTCTACGGAGCAGTACTTC